These 12 T cell receptor beta chains were sequenced from one sample in a study of blood T cell repertoires in COVID-19. Some clones are missing from TCRdb's copy, which holds only in-frame ones; the method was immunoSEQ multiplex PCR. The sample lists 15,000 or so clones; 85% to 90% were seen once. Sequencing was carried out using peripheral blood. The receptors derive from a man aged 50-59 years with active COVID-19.

This clone was observed a few times. The chain has TRBV5-5 and TRBJ1-5; a possible D gene is TRBD1 (5 bases). The V gene's germline CDR1 is SGHKS and CDR2 YYEKEE (reference sequence). CDR3 length: 15 residues. The V and J ends lost 4 bases and 3 bases respectively, with 14 bases between them. CDR3 sequence (DNA): TGTGCCAGCAGCCTAATAGCAGGGCTCAATCAGCCCCAGCATTTT. It translates to CASSLIAGLNQPQHF.

This clone was seen a single time. The chain joins TRBV19 to TRBJ1-6; D call uncertain. Trimming took 3 bases from V and 7 from J, leaving 10 bases between them. The CDR3 runs 14 residues. In germline, CDR1 is LNHDA, CDR2 SQIVND (reference sequence). CDR3: CASSMGRGNSPLHF. DNA for the CDR3: TGTGCCAGTAGTATGGGGAGAGGAAATTCACCCCTCCACTTT.

The chain uses TRBV18 and TRBJ2-7, with TRBD2 matching over 12 bases. V lost 3 bases and J lost 5; bases outside the gene matches: 5. Germline lookup yields CDR1 KGHSH and CDR2 LQKENI. The CDR3 sequence is 15 residues long. The CDR3 is CASSPLAGGPDEQYF. In DNA form, the CDR3 reads TGTGCCAGCTCACCCCTAGCGGGAGGGCCCGACGAGCAGTACTTC.

The chain recombines TRBV15 with TRBJ2-7, with 9 positions matching TRBD1. Germline lookup yields CDR1 LNHNV and CDR2 YYDKDF (reference sequence). V dropped 3 bases and J dropped 1; count of bases not matched to a gene: 1. CDR3 length: 14 residues. The CDR3 here is CATSRGTGSYEQYF. The CDR3, as DNA: TGTGCCACCAGCAGGGGGACAGGGTCCTACGAGCAGTACTTC.

The chain employs TRBV27 and TRBJ2-3; 12 nucleotides agree with TRBD2. Trimming took 3 bases from V and 8 from J; bases not matched to a gene: 12. This CDR3 contains 17 residues. Germline lookup yields CDR1 MNHEY and CDR2 SMNVEV (reference sequence). CDR3 protein: CASSFSSRLAGAATQYF. CDR3 in DNA: TGTGCCAGCAGTTTTTCCTCCCGACTAGCGGGAGCGGCTACGCAGTATTTT.

The chain joins TRBV20-1 to TRBJ2-5; TRBD2 matches 9 bases. Germline assignment: CDR1 DFQATT and CDR2 SNEGSKA (reference sequence). The CDR3 length is 15 residues. Trimming removed 3 bases from V and 5 bases from J; junction bases left unmatched: 10. CDR3 in amino acids: CSASTPGTSSETQYF. CDR3 coding DNA: TGCAGTGCTAGTACCCCCGGGACTAGCAGCGAGACCCAGTACTTC.

This clone was found a few times. The V gene is TRBV10-3, the J gene TRBJ2-7, with 9 bases lining up with TRBD1. Trimming removed 5 bases from V and 2 bases from J; junction bases left unmatched: 7. The germline V gene has CDR1 ENHRY and CDR2 SYGVKD. The CDR3 is made up of 15 amino acids. The CDR3 nucleotides read TGTGCCATCAGTAGAACAGGGGGCGATCCCTACGAGCAGTACTTC. Translating gives CAISRTGGDPYEQYF.

This chain's CDR3 is CASSQWSRGLSNTGELFF. CDR3 coding DNA: TGCGCCAGCAGCCAATGGTCCAGGGGTCTATCGAACACCGGGGAGCTGTTTTTT. The chain uses TRBV4-3 and TRBJ2-2; perhaps TRBD1 as D (6 bases). The CDR3 totals 18 residues. V dropped 2 bases and J dropped 0 bases, with 16 bases sitting between them. Germline values: CDR1 LGHNA, CDR2 YSLEER.

This sequence joins TRBV6-5 and TRBJ1-5; no clear D. Trimming stripped 2 bases from V and 3 bases from J, with 11 bases between. The germline gives CDR1 MNHEY, CDR2 SVGAGI. There are 15 residues in the CDR3. In DNA form, the CDR3 reads TGTGCCAGCAGTTACGGAGGGCAGCCCAATCAGCCCCAGCATTTT. It yields the protein CASSYGGQPNQPQHF.

This chain connects TRBV14 to TRBJ2-1; TRBD1 is a possible D gene (5 bases). CDR1 SGHDN and CDR2 FVKESK come from the germline V gene. The CDR3 extends over 16 amino acids. V lost 2 bases and J lost 2, with 13 bases in between. CDR3 sequence: CASSQISRAPYNEQFF. The CDR3 nucleotides are TGTGCCAGCAGCCAAATCTCCAGGGCGCCCTACAATGAGCAGTTCTTC.

The V gene is TRBV5-1, the J gene TRBJ2-3; 7 bases match TRBD2. V shed 2 bases, J shed 0 bases, and the junction held 6 bases outside the gene matches. This CDR3 has 16 residues. CDR1 is SGHRS and CDR2 is YFSETQ in the germline V gene. In nucleotides, the CDR3 is TGCGCCAGCAGCTTCTCACTAGCGCCAAGCACAGATACGCAGTATTTT. Residues: CASSFSLAPSTDTQYF.

The chain uses TRBV11-2 and TRBJ2-2; D is perhaps TRBD2 (5 bases). Germline CDR1 is SGHAT and CDR2 is FQNNGV. Trimming took 5 bases from V and 5 from J, leaving 18 bases between them. The CDR3 covers 16 residues. As DNA, the CDR3 is TGTGCCAGCAGCCCCCTGAGAGGGATGGGTACCGGGGAGCTGTTTTTT. It encodes CASSPLRGMGTGELFF.